This record looks at one T cell receptor beta chain sequence and its context. The antigen is unknown. This sample was included in a study of T cells in Graves' hyperthyroidism and ophthalmopathy. Template material for amplifying TCR beta CDR3 regions consisted of RNA transcripts. Primed by the HTBI set, a first-round RT-PCR was run on the TCR CDR3. TCRdb re-derived calls from the multiplex PCR reads in MiXCR, one entry per CDR3 protein. The data hold roughly 510,000 distinct CDR3 sequences, with approximately 49% observed a single time. Study conclusions and caveats: Blood samples included most of the expanded thyroid clonotypes exceeding 0.001.

Sequenced input: peripheral blood or thyroid tissue (not recorded which). The sequence was collected from an adult woman with Graves' disease, either hyperthyroidism or ophthalmopathy (not recorded which).

CDR3 bases: TGTGCCAGTACCTCAGGGGACTATGGCTACACCTTC. Translating gives CASTSGDYGYTF. The chain is built from TRBV19 and TRBJ1-2; D is perhaps TRBD1 (6 bases). This CDR3 region has 12 residues. Trimming shortened V by 7 bases and J by 3 bases, and 9 bases separated the two germline ends. Germline V gives CDR1 LNHDA, CDR2 SQIVND (reference sequence).